This entry lists 10 T cell receptor beta chains sequenced from one sample in a study of CD8+CD57+ T cells in acquired aplastic anemia. For CDR3 and TCR beta VDJ profiling, genomic DNA was the template used. Using its own MiXCR run on the reads, TCRdb lists one record per CDR3 protein. This table has a few hundred thousand distinct CDR3 sequences, around 63% appearing once. Input material: sorted CD4+, CD8+, or CD8+CD57+ T cells (not recorded which) from PBMCs. These receptors originate from a human donor in good health.

The CDR3 DNA reads TGTGCCACACAGGACTCAGGGGCGACTAATGAAAAACTGTTTTTT. It is translated as CATQDSGATNEKLFF. The V call is TRBV25-1, the J call TRBJ1-4, with D perhaps matching TRBD1 (6 bases). Trimming shortened V by 10 bases and J by 2 bases, and 17 bases separated the two germline ends. Germline CDR1 MGHDK, CDR2 SYGVNS. The CDR3 has 15 amino acids.

This clonotype was counted a single time. It is likely a read error, because the conserved phenylalanine at the end of the CDR3 is missing. CDR3 in DNA: TGTGCCAGCAGTGAGATCCTAGCGGGAGAGGGTGAGCAGTTCCTC. This encodes CASSEILAGEGEQFL. This chain links TRBV2 with TRBJ2-1; 10 nucleotides align to TRBD2. V lost 3 bases to trimming and J lost 9 bases; unmatched junction nucleotides: 8. This CDR3 is built from 15 residues. Per the germline V gene, CDR1 is SNHLY and CDR2 is FYNNEI.

The chain has TRBV10-3 and TRBJ1-2; 9 bases match TRBD1. Unmatched junction bases numbered 10, after V lost 10 bases and J lost 4 bases. The CDR3 extends over 14 amino acids. The V gene's germline CDR1 is ENHRY and CDR2 SYGVKD. CDR3 in amino acids: CATQGTGRAYGYTF. The CDR3 nucleotides are TGTGCCACCCAGGGGACAGGGCGTGCCTATGGCTACACCTTC.

This clonotype was counted many times. In DNA form, the CDR3 reads TGTGCCACCAGGCAGGACGGCACCGGGGAGCTGTTTTTT. It specifies CATRQDGTGELFF. This sequence joins TRBV24-1 and TRBJ2-2; D is ambiguous. Germline V gene lookup returns CDR1 KGHDR and CDR2 SFDVKD. Trimming took off 7 bases at V and 4 bases at J, with 9 bases between the two ends. The CDR3 contains 13 residues.

This clonotype was detected many times. The chain carries TRBV9 and TRBJ2-2, with a tentative D call TRBD2 (5 bases). The CDR3 sequence is 15 residues long. Per germline, CDR1 SGDLS and CDR2 YYNGEE. V dropped 0 bases and J dropped 3 bases, with 9 bases sitting between them. This CDR3 reads CASSVGTSDTGELFF. CDR3 nucleotides: TGTGCCAGCAGCGTAGGGACTTCTGACACCGGGGAGCTGTTTTTT.

There are a few counts of this clonotype. The chain joins TRBV2 to TRBJ1-6, with no clear D. The CDR3 covers 12 residues. V shed 4 bases and J shed 9 bases, with 7 bases lying between them. Germline V gives CDR1 SNHLY, CDR2 FYNNEI. The CDR3 region has the DNA TGTGCCAGCAGTGCCAACGTTTCACCCCTCCACTTT. Translating gives CASSANVSPLHF.

V and J are TRBV29-1 and TRBJ2-7; 7 positions agree with TRBD1. Germline CDR1 and CDR2: SQVTM and ANQGSEA. The CDR3 length is 14 residues. The V and J ends lost 6 bases and 5 bases, in that order; junction bases with no gene match: 13. The CDR3 sequence is CSVITLQGSNEQYF. DNA of the CDR3: TGCAGCGTGATAACTTTACAGGGGAGCAACGAGCAGTACTTC.

This clonotype has a count of ten or more. This chain uses TRBV6-6 with TRBJ2-7; unclear D gene. CDR3 size: 14 residues. CDR1 is MNHNY and CDR2 is SVGAGI in the germline V gene (reference sequence). Trimming shortened V by 2 bases and J by 3 bases, and 11 bases separated the two germline ends. CDR3 bases: TGTGCCAGCAGTTACGACGCTCCTGGCTACGAGCAGTACTTC. This gives the protein CASSYDAPGYEQYF.

The chain carries TRBV6-5 and TRBJ1-1; a weak D match, TRBD1 (6 bases). The CDR3 is 16 residues long. CDR1 is MNHEY and CDR2 is SVGAGI in the germline V gene. V gave up 6 bases and J gave up 0 bases, with 17 bases separating them. The DNA for the CDR3 is TGTGCCAGCAGATACCTATTTGGGGGCTTGAACACTGAAGCTTTCTTT. Translation gives CASRYLFGGLNTEAFF.

This chain links TRBV7-9 with TRBJ1-6, with D uncertain. V lost 1 base to trimming and J lost 4 bases, with 5 bases between them. The CDR3 runs 14 residues. Germline assignment: CDR1 SEHNR and CDR2 FQNEAQ (reference sequence). The DNA for the CDR3 is TGTGCCAGCAGCTTAGAACAGTATAATTCACCCCTCCACTTT. It yields the protein CASSLEQYNSPLHF.